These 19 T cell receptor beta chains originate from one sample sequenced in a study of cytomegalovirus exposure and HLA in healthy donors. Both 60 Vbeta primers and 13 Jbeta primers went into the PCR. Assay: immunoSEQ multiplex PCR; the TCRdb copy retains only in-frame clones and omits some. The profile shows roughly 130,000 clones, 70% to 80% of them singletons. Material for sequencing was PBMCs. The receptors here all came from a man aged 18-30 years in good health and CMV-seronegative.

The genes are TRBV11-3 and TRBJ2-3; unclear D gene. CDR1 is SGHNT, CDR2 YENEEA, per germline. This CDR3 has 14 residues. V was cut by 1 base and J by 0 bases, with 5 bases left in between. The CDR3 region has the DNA TGTGCCAGCAGCTTAGCTAGAAGCACAGATACGCAGTATTTT. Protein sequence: CASSLARSTDTQYF.

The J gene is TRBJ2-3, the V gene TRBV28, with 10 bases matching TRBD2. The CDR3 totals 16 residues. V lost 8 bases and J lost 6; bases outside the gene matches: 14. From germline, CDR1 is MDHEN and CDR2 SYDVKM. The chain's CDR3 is CASSPGLAGVRDTQYF. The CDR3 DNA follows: TGTGCCAGCTCCCCGGGTCTAGCGGGAGTCCGTGATACGCAGTATTTT.

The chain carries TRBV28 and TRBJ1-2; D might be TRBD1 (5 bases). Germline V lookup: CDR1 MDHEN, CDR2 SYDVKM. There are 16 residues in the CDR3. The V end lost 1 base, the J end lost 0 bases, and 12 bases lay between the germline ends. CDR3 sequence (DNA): TGTGCCAGCAGTTTATTAGCGGGGGGGACTAACTATGGCTACACCTTC. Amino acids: CASSLLAGGTNYGYTF.

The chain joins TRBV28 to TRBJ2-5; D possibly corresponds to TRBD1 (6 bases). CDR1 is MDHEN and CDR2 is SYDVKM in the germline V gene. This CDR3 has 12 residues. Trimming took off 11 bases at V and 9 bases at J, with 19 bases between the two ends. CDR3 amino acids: CAVFTGLGPQYF. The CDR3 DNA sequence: TGTGCCGTATTTACAGGGCTGGGTCCCCAGTACTTC. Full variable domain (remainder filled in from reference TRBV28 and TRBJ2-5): DVKVTQSSRYLVKRTGEKVFLECVQDMDHENMFWYRQDPGLGLRLIYFSYDVKMKEKGDIPEGYSVSREKKERFSLILESASTNQTSMYLCAVFTGLGPQYFGPGTRLLVL.

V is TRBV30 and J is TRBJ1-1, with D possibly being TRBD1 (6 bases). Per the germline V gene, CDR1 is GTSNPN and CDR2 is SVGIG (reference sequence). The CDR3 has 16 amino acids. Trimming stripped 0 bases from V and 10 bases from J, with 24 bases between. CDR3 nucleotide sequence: TGTGCCTGGAGTGTCTCCCCGGCTCGGGGGGGCCACAGAGCTTTCTTT. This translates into CAWSVSPARGGHRAFF.

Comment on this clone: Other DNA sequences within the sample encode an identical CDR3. The CDR3 protein is CASSIGPGTQPQHF. Here the CDR3 DNA reads TGTGCCAGTAGTATAGGGCCGGGAACGCAGCCCCAGCATTTT. This rearrangement joins TRBV19 to TRBJ1-5; D uncertain. The ends were cut back, 1 base at V and 7 bases at J, with 11 bases in the middle. The CDR3 is made up of 14 amino acids. The germline gives CDR1 LNHDA, CDR2 SQIVND (reference sequence).

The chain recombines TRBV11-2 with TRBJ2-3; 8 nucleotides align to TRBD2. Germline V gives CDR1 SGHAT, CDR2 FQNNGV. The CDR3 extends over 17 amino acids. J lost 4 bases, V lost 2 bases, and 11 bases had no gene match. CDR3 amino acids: CASSLTQGLAGSDTQYF. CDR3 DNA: TGTGCCAGCAGCTTAACCCAGGGATTAGCGGGATCAGATACGCAGTATTTT.

CDR3 in DNA: TGTGCCAGCTCTTATGACAGAACGAACACCGGGGAGCTGTTTTTT. Its translation is CASSYDRTNTGELFF. The chain recombines TRBV18 with TRBJ2-2; a weak D match, TRBD1 (5 bases). V lost 6 bases and J 0 bases, leaving 11 bases between the germline ends. The CDR3 has 15 amino acids. From germline, CDR1 is KGHSH and CDR2 LQKENI.

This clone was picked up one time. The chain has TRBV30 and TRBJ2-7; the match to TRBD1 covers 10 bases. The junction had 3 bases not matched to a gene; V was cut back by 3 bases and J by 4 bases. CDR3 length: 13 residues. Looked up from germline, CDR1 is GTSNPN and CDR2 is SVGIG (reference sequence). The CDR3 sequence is CAWRDRGVYEQYF. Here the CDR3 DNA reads TGTGCCTGGAGGGACAGGGGGGTTTACGAGCAGTACTTC.

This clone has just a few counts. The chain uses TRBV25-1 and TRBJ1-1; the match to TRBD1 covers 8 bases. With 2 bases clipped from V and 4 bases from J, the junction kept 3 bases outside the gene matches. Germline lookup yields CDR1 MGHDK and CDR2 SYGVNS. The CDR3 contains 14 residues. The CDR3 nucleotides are TGTGCCAGCAGTGAACAGGGGGCGGGCACTGAAGCTTTCTTT. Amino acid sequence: CASSEQGAGTEAFF.

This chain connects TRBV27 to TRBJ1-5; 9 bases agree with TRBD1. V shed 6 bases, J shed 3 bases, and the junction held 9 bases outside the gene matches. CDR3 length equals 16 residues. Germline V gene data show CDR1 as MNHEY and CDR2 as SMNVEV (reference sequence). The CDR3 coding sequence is TGTGCCAGCAGATCCGGGACAGGGCCCCTCAATCAGCCCCAGCATTTT. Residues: CASRSGTGPLNQPQHF.

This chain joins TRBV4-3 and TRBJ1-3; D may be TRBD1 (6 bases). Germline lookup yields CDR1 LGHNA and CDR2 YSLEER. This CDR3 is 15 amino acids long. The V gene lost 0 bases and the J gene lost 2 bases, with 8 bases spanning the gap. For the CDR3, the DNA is TGCGCCAGCAGCCAAGATTGGACAGCTGGAAACACCATATATTTT. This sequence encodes CASSQDWTAGNTIYF.

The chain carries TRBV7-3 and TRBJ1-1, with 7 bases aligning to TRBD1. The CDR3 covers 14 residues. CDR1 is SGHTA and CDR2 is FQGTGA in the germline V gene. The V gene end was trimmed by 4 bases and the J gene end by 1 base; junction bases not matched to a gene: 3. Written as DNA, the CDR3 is TGTGCCAGCAGCTCGCAGGGGGGGAACACTGAAGCTTTCTTT. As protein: CASSSQGGNTEAFF.

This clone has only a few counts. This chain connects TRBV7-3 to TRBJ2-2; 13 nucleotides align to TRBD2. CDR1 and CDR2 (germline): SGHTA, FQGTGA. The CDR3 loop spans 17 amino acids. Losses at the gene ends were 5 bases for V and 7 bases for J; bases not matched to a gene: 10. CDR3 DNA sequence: TGTGCCAGCAGCCCAACTAGCGGGAGGGCCTCGGGCGGGGAGCTGTTTTTT. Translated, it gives CASSPTSGRASGGELFF. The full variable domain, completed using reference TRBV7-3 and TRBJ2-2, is GAGVSQTPSNKVTEKGKYVELRCDPISGHTALYWYRQSLGQGPEFLIYFQGTGAADDSGLPNDRFFAVRPEGSVSTLKIQRTERGDSAVYLCASSPTSGRASGGELFFGEGSRLTVL.

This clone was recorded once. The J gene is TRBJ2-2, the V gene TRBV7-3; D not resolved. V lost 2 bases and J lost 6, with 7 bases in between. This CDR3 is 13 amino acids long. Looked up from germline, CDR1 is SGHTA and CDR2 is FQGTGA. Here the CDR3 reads CASSLVLAGELFF. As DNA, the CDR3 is TGTGCCAGCAGCTTAGTATTAGCCGGGGAGCTGTTTTTT.

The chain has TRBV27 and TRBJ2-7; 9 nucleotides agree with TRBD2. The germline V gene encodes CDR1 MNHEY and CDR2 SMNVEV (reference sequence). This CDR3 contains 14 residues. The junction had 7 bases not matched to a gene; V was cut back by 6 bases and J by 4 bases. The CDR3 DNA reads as TGTGCCAGCAGGGTGGGGCGGGAGGGATACGAGCAGTACTTC. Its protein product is CASRVGREGYEQYF.

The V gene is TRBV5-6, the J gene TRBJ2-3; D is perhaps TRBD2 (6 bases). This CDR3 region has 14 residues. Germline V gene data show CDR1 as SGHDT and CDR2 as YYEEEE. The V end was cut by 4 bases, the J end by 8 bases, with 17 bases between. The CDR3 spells CASSRGTVEGTQYF. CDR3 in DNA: TGTGCCAGCAGCCGGGGGACGGTAGAAGGTACGCAGTATTTT.

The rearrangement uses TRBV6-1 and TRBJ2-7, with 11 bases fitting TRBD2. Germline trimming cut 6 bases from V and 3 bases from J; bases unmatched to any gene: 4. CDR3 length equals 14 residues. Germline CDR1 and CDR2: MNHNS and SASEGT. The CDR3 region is CASSLAGGLYEQYV. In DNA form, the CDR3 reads TGTGCCAGCAGCCTAGCGGGAGGACTCTACGAGCAGTACGTC.

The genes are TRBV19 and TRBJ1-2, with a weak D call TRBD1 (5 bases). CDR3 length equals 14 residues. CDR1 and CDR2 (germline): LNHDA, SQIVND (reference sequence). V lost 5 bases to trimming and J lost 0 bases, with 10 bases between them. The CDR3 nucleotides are TGTGCCAGTAGTTCCCCGGGGGCTAACTATGGCTACACCTTC. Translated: CASSSPGANYGYTF.